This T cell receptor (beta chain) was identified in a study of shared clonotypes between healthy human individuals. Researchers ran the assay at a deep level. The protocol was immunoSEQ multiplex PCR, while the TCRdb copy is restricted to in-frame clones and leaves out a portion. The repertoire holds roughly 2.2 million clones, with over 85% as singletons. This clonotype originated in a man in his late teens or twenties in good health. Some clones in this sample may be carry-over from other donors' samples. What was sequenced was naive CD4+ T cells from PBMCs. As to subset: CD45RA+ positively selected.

As DNA, the CDR3 is TGTGCCAGCAGCCAAGCCCTCCCGAGGGAGGATACGCAGTATTTT. Protein sequence: CASSQALPREDTQYF. V is TRBV14 and J is TRBJ2-3; D may be TRBD2 (5 bases). The V end was cut by 1 base, the J end by 6 bases, with 14 bases between. This CDR3 spans 15 amino acids. Germline V gene lookup returns CDR1 SGHDN and CDR2 FVKESK. Supplemented by reference TRBV14 and TRBJ2-3, the full variable domain reads EAGVTQFPSHSVIEKGQTVTLRCDPISGHDNLYWYRRVMGKEIKFLLHFVKESKQDESGMPNNRFLAERTGGTYSTLKVQPAELEDSGVYFCASSQALPREDTQYFGPGTRLTVL.